A selection of T cell receptor beta chains follows, all from one sample in a study of T cell changes during pregnancy in multiple sclerosis. The protocol was immunoSEQ multiplex PCR, while the TCRdb copy is restricted to in-frame clones and leaves out a portion. The repertoire holds about 74,000 clones, with around 90% as singletons. The material sequenced was peripheral blood, taken in the third trimester of pregnancy. The receptor source for this set is a female donor with multiple sclerosis, enrolled in a pregnancy study. Both conserved end residues are part of each CDR3. D genes are given only for firm matches. The listing skips clone size in some rows; elsewhere it reads once, few, many or a size class.

TRBJ2-7	TRBV5-4	-	-	CASSLGDSSYEQYF	TGTGCCAGCAGCTTGGGTGACAGCTCCTACGAGCAGTACTTC
TRBJ1-1	TRBV10-1	-	once	CASSADTANTEAFF	TGCGCCAGCAGCGCTGACACTGCTAACACTGAAGCTTTCTTT
TRBJ1-2	TRBV18	-	-	CASSPGSENQVTF	TGTGCCAGCTCACCAGGCTCAGAAAACCAGGTCACCTTC
TRBJ2-7	TRBV2	TRBD1	-	CASSGDRGTYEQYF	TGTGCCAGCAGTGGGGACAGGGGGACCTACGAGCAGTACTTC
TRBJ2-2	TRBV5-4	TRBD2	-	CASSFKLTSGGGTGELFF	TGTGCCAGCAGCTTTAAGCTTACTAGCGGGGGGGGCACCGGGGAGCTGTTTTTT
TRBJ1-1	TRBV5-1	-	once	CASHTTGAMNTEAFF	TGCGCCAGCCACACAACAGGAGCCATGAACACTGAAGCTTTCTTT
TRBJ2-7	TRBV11-2	-	-	CASSPSLTYEQYF	TGTGCCAGCAGCCCCTCCCTAACCTACGAGCAGTACTTC
TRBJ2-3	TRBV10-3	-	-	CAIKETRETDTQYF	TGTGCCATCAAGGAGACCCGGGAAACAGATACGCAGTATTTT
TRBJ2-1	TRBV4-1	-	-	CASSQVPTRSSYNEQFF	TGCGCCAGCAGCCAAGTTCCCACCAGAAGCTCCTACAATGAGCAGTTCTTC
TRBJ2-7	TRBV18	-	-	CASSPDSYEQYF	TGTGCCAGCTCACCGGACAGCTACGAGCAGTACTTC
TRBJ1-6	TRBV6-4	TRBD1	-	CASSEGQGNSPLHF	TGTGCCAGCAGTGAGGGACAGGGGAACTCACCCCTCCACTTT
TRBJ2-7	TRBV11-2	-	-	CASEGGSYEQYF	TGTGCCAGCGAGGGCGGATCCTACGAGCAGTACTTC
TRBJ1-1	TRBV7-8	TRBD1	-	CASSLTGETEAFF	TGTGCCAGCAGCTTGACAGGGGAAACTGAAGCTTTCTTT
TRBJ2-7	TRBV30	-	-	CAWSWRGEQYF	TGTGCCTGGAGTTGGAGGGGCGAGCAGTACTTC
TRBJ1-2	TRBV27	-	few	CASSSLDRPGGYTF	TGTGCCAGCAGTTCCCTCGACAGGCCTGGAGGCTACACCTTC
TRBJ2-1	TRBV9	-	-	CASSVLSGTYNEQFF	TGTGCCAGCAGCGTATTAAGCGGCACCTACAATGAGCAGTTCTTC
TRBJ2-3	TRBV4-2	-	-	CASSHFLRHSTTDTQYF	TGTGCCAGCAGCCATTTCCTCCGACATTCTACCACAGATACGCAGTATTTT
TRBJ1-2	TRBV19	TRBD1	-	CASSLRGREGGYTF	TGTGCCAGTAGCCTCAGGGGGCGCGAAGGTGGCTACACCTTC
TRBJ1-2	TRBV2	-	-	CASNRAGPSNYGYTF	TGTGCCAGCAATAGGGCAGGGCCTTCTAACTATGGCTACACCTTC
TRBJ2-1	TRBV5-1	-	-	CASSLYQGSIRSGEQFF	TGCGCCAGCAGCTTGTACCAGGGAAGTATACGGTCGGGTGAGCAGTTCTTC
TRBJ1-2	TRBV4-3	-	-	CASSQDSRAGNYGYTF	TGCGCCAGCAGCCAAGACAGTAGAGCAGGGAACTATGGCTACACCTTC
TRBJ2-3	TRBV2	-	-	CASMSDNLSTDTQYF	TGTGCCAGCATGAGTGACAACCTAAGCACAGATACGCAGTATTTT
TRBJ2-1	TRBV6-1	TRBD2	-	CASSERNSGGLLSSYNEQFF	TGTGCCAGCAGTGAAAGGAATAGCGGGGGTCTGCTTAGCTCCTACAATGAGCAGTTCTTC
TRBJ2-1	TRBV13	TRBD1	-	CASSSRQGFGTYNEQFF	TGTGCCAGCAGCTCTAGACAGGGGTTCGGTACGTACAATGAGCAGTTCTTC
TRBJ2-1	TRBV5-1	TRBD2	-	CASSLAASGGYNEQFF	TGCGCCAGCAGCTTGGCCGCTAGCGGGGGATACAATGAGCAGTTCTTC
TRBJ1-1	TRBV5-1	-	-	CASSLVAGMNTEAFF	TGCGCCAGCAGCTTGGTTGCAGGGATGAACACTGAAGCTTTCTTT
TRBJ2-5	TRBV5-1	TRBD2	-	CASSLVGGAEETQYF	TGCGCCAGCAGCTTGGTCGGGGGGGCCGAGGAGACCCAGTACTTC
TRBJ1-2	TRBV29-1	TRBD1	-	CSVGGTGVSGGYTF	TGCAGCGTGGGGGGGACAGGGGTTTCGGGAGGCTACACCTTC
TRBJ2-1	TRBV5-1	TRBD2	-	CASMEGLAGTNRGNEQFF	TGCGCCAGCATGGAGGGACTAGCGGGGACGAACCGAGGGAATGAGCAGTTCTTC
TRBJ2-7	TRBV19	-	-	CASSIPGYEQYF	TGTGCCAGTAGTATTCCGGGGTACGAGCAGTACTTC
TRBJ2-5	TRBV4-1	TRBD1	-	CASSFTGTGGETQYF	TGCGCCAGCAGCTTCACCGGGACAGGGGGAGAGACCCAGTACTTC
TRBJ1-3	TRBV4-1	-	-	CASSQIYGNTIYF	TGCGCCAGCAGCCAAATATATGGAAACACCATATATTTT
TRBJ1-1	TRBV29-1	TRBD1	-	CSVRTGTEAFF	TGCAGCGTCAGGACAGGGACTGAAGCTTTCTTT
TRBJ2-3	TRBV5-4	-	-	CASSFLAGSSTDTQYF	TGTGCCAGCAGCTTTCTTGCAGGGTCAAGCACAGATACGCAGTATTTT
TRBJ2-2	TRBV7-2	-	-	CASSSGGGHANTGELFF	TGTGCCAGCAGCTCTGGGGGGGGACACGCGAACACCGGGGAGCTGTTTTTT
TRBJ2-3	TRBV20-1	-	-	CSAGRQRTQYF	TGCAGTGCTGGACGACAGAGGACGCAGTATTTT
TRBJ2-3	TRBV5-5	-	few	CASSLGRTGTTDTQYF	TGTGCCAGCAGCTTGGGGCGCACAGGAACCACAGATACGCAGTATTTT
TRBJ1-5	TRBV28	-	once	CASNNEFSNQPQHF	TGTGCCAGCAACAACGAATTTAGCAATCAGCCCCAGCATTTT
TRBJ1-4	TRBV6-1	-	once	CASSEEGYRGEKLFF	TGTGCCAGCAGTGAGGAAGGGTATCGGGGAGAAAAACTGTTTTTT
TRBJ2-1	TRBV7-3	-	many	CASSLGASSYNEQFF	TGTGCCAGCAGCTTGGGGGCCAGCTCCTACAATGAGCAGTTCTTC
TRBJ2-3	TRBV7-2	-	few	CASSPQAGLSTDTQYF	TGTGCCAGCAGCCCTCAAGCGGGTTTGAGCACAGATACGCAGTATTTT
TRBJ1-5	TRBV19	TRBD1	-	CASSIDQWGTDSYSNQPQHF	TGTGCCAGTAGTATAGATCAATGGGGGACAGATTCTTATAGCAATCAGCCCCAGCATTTT
TRBJ1-6	TRBV6-4	-	-	CASSSLVDSPLHF	TGTGCCAGCAGTTCCCTTGTTGATTCACCCCTCCACTTT
TRBJ1-1	TRBV29-1	-	-	CSGAWVNTEAFF	TGCAGCGGGGCATGGGTGAACACTGAAGCTTTCTTT
TRBJ2-7	TRBV4-1	TRBD1	-	CASSHTGTGASYEQYF	TGCGCCAGCAGCCATACCGGGACAGGGGCCTCCTACGAGCAGTACTTC
TRBJ2-2	TRBV9	TRBD2	few	CASSPRTSRGDTGELFF	TGTGCCAGCAGCCCAAGGACTAGCCGGGGGGACACCGGGGAGCTGTTTTTT
TRBJ2-5	TRBV7-9	-	-	CASSSGVETQYF	TGTGCCAGCAGCTCAGGGGTGGAGACCCAGTACTTC
TRBJ2-7	TRBV19	-	-	CATSDTFTTYEQYF	TGTGCCACCTCGGACACCTTTACAACCTACGAGCAGTACTTC
TRBJ1-1	TRBV4-1	-	-	CASSREGEVGNTEAFF	TGCGCCAGCAGCCGTGAGGGAGAAGTGGGAAACACTGAAGCTTTCTTT
TRBJ2-5	TRBV7-9	TRBD2	-	CASSPSGGAKETQYF	TGTGCCAGCAGCCCCAGCGGGGGGGCCAAGGAGACCCAGTACTTC
TRBJ2-1	TRBV6-6	TRBD2	-	CASSSGLANEQFF	TGTGCCAGCAGCTCGGGACTAGCAAATGAGCAGTTCTTC
TRBJ1-5	TRBV6-6	TRBD1	-	CASSPTGEVQPQHF	TGTGCCAGCAGTCCCACAGGGGAGGTTCAGCCCCAGCATTTT